The 27 T cell receptor beta chains below come from one sample, sequenced in a study of regulatory T cells in long-lasting Graves disease. Library construction for TCR beta used iRepertoire HTBI primers and Arm-PCR of CDR3 regions. Each CDR3 protein is one row after TCRdb ran MiXCR on the multiplex PCR reads. The sample records 450,000 to 700,000 distinct CDR3 sequences, roughly 13% being singletons. Time point given: newly diagnosed GD, antithyroid drugs for less than 3 months. The authors made the TCR library using RNA they extracted from PBMCs. These data were also filed under a second study, of T cells in Graves' hyperthyroidism and ophthalmopathy.

The sample in question was peripheral blood mononuclear cells (PBMCs), obtained at new diagnosis, from a patient treated with antithyroid drugs. Source of these receptors: a man under 40 with Graves disease.

This clonotype was seen many times. This chain connects TRBV24-1 to TRBJ1-1, with 7 positions matching TRBD1. This CDR3 contains 13 residues. Germline V gene data show CDR1 as KGHDR and CDR2 as SFDVKD. CDR3 residues: CATTAGGNTEAFF. The CDR3 coding sequence is TGTGCTACTACGGCAGGGGGGAACACTGAAGCTTTCTTT.

The chain is built from TRBV3-1 and TRBJ2-5, with D possibly TRBD1 on 6 matching bases. The CDR3 sequence is 12 residues long. Germline CDR1 reads LGHDT; CDR2 reads YNNKEL (reference sequence). Trimming took 5 bases from V and 7 from J, leaving 11 bases between them. As DNA, the CDR3 is TGTGCCAGCAGCGTGCCCAGGGGGACCCAGTACTTC. This translates into CASSVPRGTQYF.

The V gene is TRBV4-2, the J gene TRBJ2-1, with 12 bases fitting TRBD1. The CDR3 contains 15 residues. Germline CDR1 is LGHNA and CDR2 is YNFKEQ. After removal of 3 bases from V and 8 bases from J, the junction contained 5 bases not matched to a gene. The CDR3 sequence is CASSQEGTGGDEQFF. The CDR3 DNA sequence: TGTGCCAGCAGCCAGGAGGGGACAGGGGGCGATGAGCAGTTCTTC.

At least ten counts were recorded for this clonotype. The chain uses TRBV12-3 or TRBV12-4 and TRBJ1-1; no firm D call. The CDR3 length is 12 residues. V dropped 4 bases and J dropped 0 bases, with 3 bases sitting between them. CDR3 sequence (DNA): TGTGCCAGCAGTTGGGTGAACACTGAAGCTTTCTTT. It is translated as CASSWVNTEAFF.

The gene calls are TRBV30 and TRBJ2-7; 7 bases fit TRBD1. The V gene's germline CDR1 is GTSNPN and CDR2 SVGIG (reference sequence). V was clipped by 2 bases and J by 3 bases; unmatched bases: 7. This CDR3 region has 14 residues. CDR3 loop: CAWSLGGSYYEQYF. In DNA form, the CDR3 reads TGTGCCTGGAGTCTAGGGGGCTCCTACTACGAGCAGTACTTC.

This clonotype was detected many times. The J gene is TRBJ2-7, the V gene TRBV6-2 or TRBV6-3; D remains unclear. The germline gives CDR1 MNHEY, CDR2 SVGEGT. Trimming took off 5 bases at V and 2 bases at J, with 13 bases between the two ends. This CDR3 spans 14 amino acids. The CDR3 here is CASSPDLGPYEQYF. The CDR3, as DNA: TGTGCCAGCAGTCCGGACCTTGGGCCCTACGAGCAGTACTTC.

The table lists this clonotype with many counts. V gene TRBV6-1 combines with J gene TRBJ1-6; TRBD1 is a possible D gene (6 bases). This CDR3 is built from 14 residues. With 6 bases removed from V and 13 bases from J, the gap between germline ends came to 19 bases. Per germline, CDR1 MNHNS and CDR2 SASEGT. The CDR3 sequence: CASRPDRPSGPLHF. CDR3 nucleotide sequence: TGTGCCAGCAGGCCGGACAGACCTTCCGGGCCCCTCCACTTT.

The sample holds many counts of this clonotype. V and J are TRBV12-3 or TRBV12-4 and TRBJ2-3; no firm D call. The CDR3 length is 13 residues. The V and J ends lost 3 bases and 1 base respectively, with 5 bases between them. CDR3 DNA: TGTGCCAGCAGTTTCGGGCGCACAGATACGCAGTATTTT. The encoded protein is CASSFGRTDTQYF.

This chain uses TRBV9 with TRBJ2-2; 10 positions agree with TRBD2. Germline V gene sequence: CDR1 SGDLS, CDR2 YYNGEE. The CDR3 is made up of 17 amino acids. V lost 2 bases and J lost 6; bases outside the gene matches: 10. The CDR3 sequence: CASSVRGLAGVSGELFF. Here the CDR3 DNA reads TGTGCCAGCAGCGTCAGAGGGCTAGCGGGAGTGTCCGGGGAGCTGTTTTTT. The whole variable domain, remainder taken from reference TRBV9 and TRBJ2-2, is DSGVTQTPKHLITATGQRVTLRCSPRSGDLSVYWYQQSLDQGLQFLIQYYNGEERAKGNILERFSAQQFPDLHSELNLSSLELGDSALYFCASSVRGLAGVSGELFFGEGSRLTVL.

J is TRBJ2-1 and V is TRBV12-3 or TRBV12-4; D might be TRBD1 or TRBD2, each matching 5 bases. V lost 4 bases and J lost 8, with 18 bases in between. CDR3 length: 15 amino acids. For the CDR3, the DNA is TGTGCCAGCAGTTCCGGGACCCCCCTCGTTGATGAGCAGTTCTTC. Residues: CASSSGTPLVDEQFF.

This clonotype has ten or more counts. This chain links TRBV11-2 with TRBJ2-4, with D perhaps TRBD2 (6 bases). The CDR3 contains 15 residues. Germline CDR1 is SGHAT and CDR2 is FQNNGV. Trimming left V 5 bases short and J 4 bases short, with 15 bases between. CDR3 sequence: CASSLIPGTKNIQYF. The CDR3 DNA is TGTGCCAGCAGCCTCATCCCCGGGACTAAAAACATTCAGTACTTC.

Many counts were recorded for this clonotype. The chain joins TRBV29-1 to TRBJ1-2; TRBD1 aligns across 8 bases. This CDR3 spans 13 amino acids. Trimming took 4 bases from V and 7 from J; bases not matched to a gene: 8. The germline V gene encodes CDR1 SQVTM and CDR2 ANQGSEA. CDR3 in DNA: TGCAGCGTTGCAGGGGGCCAAGCGAGTGGCTACACCTTC. Its protein product is CSVAGGQASGYTF.

Here the CDR3 reads CSARDPTGGQPQHF. CDR3 coding DNA: TGCAGTGCTAGAGATCCGACAGGGGGTCAGCCCCAGCATTTT. The chain is built from TRBV20-1 and TRBJ1-5, with TRBD1 matching over 9 bases. CDR1 is DFQATT and CDR2 is SNEGSKA in the germline V gene (reference sequence). V lost 0 bases, J lost 6 bases, and 3 bases stayed unmatched. The CDR3 runs 14 residues.

This clonotype was picked up many times. V is TRBV2 and J is TRBJ1-5; TRBD1 is a possible D gene (6 bases). Per germline, CDR1 SNHLY and CDR2 FYNNEI. Trimming cost V 8 bases and J 3 bases, with 11 bases left between them. The CDR3 totals 13 residues. In DNA, the CDR3 is TGTGCCAGCGGGGACAACACCAATCAGCCCCAGCATTTT. This gives the protein CASGDNTNQPQHF. Full variable domain (remainder filled in from reference TRBV2 and TRBJ1-5): EPEVTQTPSHQVTQMGQEVILRCVPISNHLYFYWYRQILGQKVEFLVSFYNNEISEKSEIFDDQFSVERPDGSNFTLKIRSTKLEDSAMYFCASGDNTNQPQHFGDGTRLSIL.

Many counts were recorded for this clonotype. The chain is built from TRBV30 and TRBJ2-3, with TRBD2 matching 10 bases. CDR3 length: 15 residues. V was pared by 5 bases and J by 0 bases, with 5 bases of the junction left unmatched. Germline V gene sequence: CDR1 GTSNPN, CDR2 SVGIG (reference sequence). Here the CDR3 DNA reads TGTGCCTGGTTAACGACTAGCGGGAGCACAGATACGCAGTATTTT. It codes for CAWLTTSGSTDTQYF.

This clonotype came up many times. The rearrangement uses TRBV6-5 and TRBJ2-5; D remains ambiguous. The CDR3 spans 14 residues. Germline V gives CDR1 MNHEY, CDR2 SVGAGI. With 0 bases removed from V and 3 bases from J, the gap between germline ends came to 8 bases. This CDR3 reads CASSYSPTEETQYF. CDR3 in DNA: TGTGCCAGCAGTTACTCCCCCACGGAAGAGACCCAGTACTTC.

The sample holds many counts of this clonotype. The CDR3 DNA follows: TGTGCCAGCAGCCAAGCGTCTGTAGGTTGGAATGAGCAGTTCTTC. The encoded protein is CASSQASVGWNEQFF. This chain connects TRBV3-1 to TRBJ2-1; D ambiguous. V was shortened by 1 base and J by 7 bases, with 14 bases between the two germline ends. Germline CDR1 is LGHDT and CDR2 is YNNKEL (reference sequence). This CDR3 has 15 amino acids.

This clonotype has at least ten counts. The J gene is TRBJ2-3, the V gene TRBV12-3 or TRBV12-4; D unresolved. The CDR3 sequence is 14 residues long. Between the trimmed V and J ends, which lost 8 bases and 0 bases, there was a span of 12 bases. The CDR3 sequence: CASRHLNSTDTQYF. DNA for the CDR3: TGTGCCAGCCGCCACTTAAATAGCACAGATACGCAGTATTTT.

The table lists this clonotype with many counts. The gene calls are TRBV19 and TRBJ2-2; D uncertain. CDR1 is LNHDA, CDR2 SQIVND, per germline (reference sequence). The V end was cut by 4 bases, the J end by 6 bases, with 9 bases between. The CDR3 sequence is 13 residues long. CDR3 coding DNA: TGTGCCAGTAGTAACCGGTACCCCGGGGAGCTGTTTTTT. Translating it yields CASSNRYPGELFF.

This clonotype was recorded at least ten times. This chain connects TRBV12-3 or TRBV12-4 to TRBJ2-7; maybe TRBD1 (6 bases). The CDR3 is 15 residues long. V lost 9 bases and J 0 bases, leaving 18 bases between the germline ends. The CDR3 reads CASASPWDNSYEQYF. DNA of the CDR3: TGTGCCAGTGCGTCACCATGGGACAACTCCTACGAGCAGTACTTC.

This clonotype was observed at least ten times. This chain uses TRBV15 with TRBJ2-5, with 10 nucleotides matching TRBD2. Per the germline V gene, CDR1 is LNHNV and CDR2 is YYDKDF (reference sequence). Trimming at V came to 5 bases and at J to 6 bases, leaving 9 bases not matched to a gene. This CDR3 is 15 amino acids long. CDR3 sequence (DNA): TGTGCCACCAGCCCACAGGGACTAGCGTACAAGACCCAGTACTTC. Translation gives CATSPQGLAYKTQYF.

This clonotype came up many times. V usage is TRBV29-1 and J usage is TRBJ2-7; 9 nucleotides agree with TRBD2. This CDR3 has 15 amino acids. V was pared by 4 bases and J by 0 bases, with 7 bases of the junction left unmatched. Per germline, CDR1 SQVTM and CDR2 ANQGSEA. The CDR3 loop is CSVVWASGNSYEQYF. DNA for the CDR3: TGCAGCGTTGTGTGGGCTAGCGGGAACTCCTACGAGCAGTACTTC.

This sequence joins TRBV5-1 and TRBJ2-3; no clear D gene. The CDR3 loop spans 15 amino acids. Looked up from germline, CDR1 is SGHRS and CDR2 is YFSETQ. Trimming took off 1 base at V and 3 bases at J, with 12 bases between the two ends. The CDR3 sequence is CASSLKAGLTDTQYF. The CDR3 DNA is TGCGCCAGCAGCTTGAAAGCCGGTTTGACAGATACGCAGTATTTT.

This chain links TRBV5-4 with TRBJ2-1; the D gene could be TRBD1 or TRBD2 (5 bases each). This CDR3 is 14 amino acids long. Trimming removed 4 bases from V and 4 bases from J, with 12 bases in between. CDR1 is SGHNT, CDR2 YYREEE, per germline (reference sequence). In DNA form, the CDR3 reads TGTGCCAGCAGCCGGGTGGGGGAGTACAATGAGCAGTTCTTC. Translated, it gives CASSRVGEYNEQFF.

This clonotype was recorded many times. The chain is built from TRBV19 and TRBJ1-1; D gene ambiguous. This CDR3 region has 13 residues. V was clipped by 7 bases and J by 0 bases, with 9 bases between them. Germline values: CDR1 LNHDA, CDR2 SQIVND (reference sequence). The CDR3 DNA reads as TGTGCCAGTACGAGAGCCATGAACACTGAAGCTTTCTTT. It specifies CASTRAMNTEAFF. Filled out from reference TRBV19 and TRBJ1-1, the complete variable domain reads DGGITQSPKYLFRKEGQNVTLSCEQNLNHDAMYWYRQDPGQGLRLIYYSQIVNDFQKGDIAEGYSVSREKKESFPLTVTSAQKNPTAFYLCASTRAMNTEAFFGQGTRLTVV.

This clonotype was observed many times. The J gene is TRBJ2-7, the V gene TRBV20-1, with 8 bases identical to TRBD2. The junction had 5 bases not matched to a gene; V was cut back by 1 base and J by 3 bases. Germline values: CDR1 DFQATT, CDR2 SNEGSKA (reference sequence). The CDR3 is 14 residues long. CDR3 DNA: TGCAGTGCTAGAGCCGGGACTAGAGTCTACGAGCAGTACTTC. It yields the protein CSARAGTRVYEQYF.

This clonotype was counted at least ten times. The rearrangement uses TRBV20-1 and TRBJ2-5; no reliable D call. This CDR3 comprises 12 residues. CDR1 is DFQATT and CDR2 is SNEGSKA in the germline V gene (reference sequence). V dropped 5 bases and J dropped 2 bases, with 9 bases sitting between them. The CDR3 DNA reads as TGCAGTGCTCGGCGTATGCAAGAGACCCAGTACTTC. This encodes CSARRMQETQYF.